What follows are 23 T cell receptor beta chains derived from one specimen sequenced in a study of T cell responses to AZD1222 COVID-19 vaccine (dated by TCRdb to about 2021). Library method: the immunoSEQ multiplex PCR assay. TCRdb holds this immuneACCESS table with in-frame rearrangements only. Some clones are missing; in checked studies, unresolved V genes explain under half, and the rest has no known cause. The sample table records roughly 75,000 clones; around 86% of these occur just once. The ten largest clonotypes hold 18% of the sample. In light of the paper, this sample's time point label describes: about 28 days (+/-7) after the second vaccine dose. This specimen was peripheral blood, taken 28 days after the second AZD1222 dose. Receptor source: an adult who received the AZD1222 COVID-19 vaccine.

This sequence joins TRBV11-2 and TRBJ2-7, with TRBD2 matching over 9 bases. Germline-derived CDR1 and CDR2 are SGHAT and FQNNGV. V lost 3 bases and J lost 3; bases outside the gene matches: 6. The CDR3 has 15 residues. CDR3 coding DNA: TGTGCCAGCAGCTTTACAGCGGGGGGCCTCTACGAGCAGTACTTC. It translates to CASSFTAGGLYEQYF.

The V call is TRBV29-1, the J call TRBJ2-5; 9 bases align to TRBD2. V gave up 5 bases and J gave up 3 bases; unmatched junction bases: 4. Germline-derived CDR1 and CDR2 are SQVTM and ANQGSEA. There are 13 residues in the CDR3. CDR3 loop: CSVSIAGEETQYF. The CDR3, as DNA: TGCAGCGTTTCCATAGCGGGGGAAGAGACCCAGTACTTC.

The chain uses TRBV9 and TRBJ1-4; D remains unclear. This CDR3 is 12 amino acids long. Trimming removed 3 bases at V and 8 bases at J, with 8 bases between. Germline V lookup: CDR1 SGDLS, CDR2 YYNGEE. This CDR3 is CASSDETEKLFF. The CDR3 DNA follows: TGTGCCAGCAGCGATGAGACGGAAAAACTGTTTTTT.

This chain connects TRBV5-1 to TRBJ2-1, with a possible D match to TRBD1 (5 bases). Germline CDR1 reads SGHRS; CDR2 reads YFSETQ. This CDR3 region has 18 residues. V lost 4 bases, J lost 0 bases, and 20 bases lay in between. CDR3 sequence: CASSPRSAGRSSYNEQFF. The CDR3, as DNA: TGCGCCAGCAGCCCCCGCTCGGCAGGGCGTAGCTCCTACAATGAGCAGTTCTTC.

V is TRBV5-4 and J is TRBJ1-1; TRBD1 matches at 7 bases. The germline gives CDR1 SGHNT, CDR2 YYREEE (reference sequence). Trimming cost V 2 bases and J 4 bases; bases outside gene matches: 2. The CDR3 runs 13 residues. CDR3 in DNA: TGTGCCAGCAGCTTCGCAGGGGGCACTGAAGCTTTCTTT. Translating gives CASSFAGGTEAFF. Based on the CDR3 plus reference TRBV5-4 and TRBJ1-1, the full variable domain is ETGVTQSPTHLIKTRGQQVTLRCSSQSGHNTVSWYQQALGQGPQFIFQYYREEENGRGNFPPRFSGLQFPNYSSELNVNALELDDSALYLCASSFAGGTEAFFGQGTRLTVV.

This chain uses TRBV11-2 with TRBJ1-2; D perhaps matches TRBD1 (5 bases). CDR1 and CDR2 (germline): SGHAT, FQNNGV. The germline V and J ends were trimmed by 1 base and 4 bases, with 19 bases remaining between them. The CDR3 runs 17 residues. The CDR3 sequence: CASSLGFGAEPSYGYTF. As DNA, the CDR3 is TGTGCCAGCAGCTTAGGTTTCGGGGCCGAACCTTCCTATGGCTACACCTTC.

The chain combines TRBV9 with TRBJ2-3; 8 bases map to TRBD2. The CDR3 extends over 17 amino acids. V lost 4 bases, J lost 3 bases, and 13 bases stayed unmatched. The V gene's germline CDR1 is SGDLS and CDR2 YYNGEE. CDR3 bases: TGTGCCAGCAGCATAGACCCGAGCGGGGGTGCGACAGATACGCAGTATTTT. Translated, it gives CASSIDPSGGATDTQYF. Drawing the rest from reference TRBV9 and TRBJ2-3, the complete variable domain is DSGVTQTPKHLITATGQRVTLRCSPRSGDLSVYWYQQSLDQGLQFLIQYYNGEERAKGNILERFSAQQFPDLHSELNLSSLELGDSALYFCASSIDPSGGATDTQYFGPGTRLTVL.

This sequence joins TRBV7-9 and TRBJ1-2; 7 bases map to TRBD1. Germline CDR1 and CDR2: SEHNR and FQNEAQ (reference sequence). After removal of 5 bases from V and 4 bases from J, the junction contained 4 bases not matched to a gene. CDR3 size: 13 residues. This chain's CDR3 is CASSEGQSYGYTF. DNA for the CDR3: TGTGCCAGCAGCGAGGGACAGAGCTATGGCTACACCTTC. Drawing the rest from reference TRBV7-9 and TRBJ1-2, the complete variable domain is DTGVSQNPRHKITKRGQNVTFRCDPISEHNRLYWYRQTLGQGPEFLTYFQNEAQLEKSRLLSDRFSAERPKGSFSTLEIQRTEQGDSAMYLCASSEGQSYGYTFGSGTRLTVV.

This clone was seen a few times. The chain joins TRBV28 to TRBJ1-2; D gene ambiguous. In germline, CDR1 is MDHEN, CDR2 SYDVKM. The CDR3 loop spans 14 amino acids. Trimming stripped 4 bases from V and 2 bases from J, with 11 bases between. The CDR3 loop reads CASSSSPLNYGYTF. The CDR3 DNA reads TGTGCCAGCAGTTCAAGCCCCCTAAACTATGGCTACACCTTC.

This chain connects TRBV19 to TRBJ1-1, with 7 bases fitting TRBD1. The CDR3 is 13 amino acids. Germline CDR1 and CDR2: LNHDA and SQIVND (reference sequence). J lost 5 bases, V lost 10 bases, and 10 bases had no gene match. Here the CDR3 reads CAIQGESGTEAFF. The CDR3 DNA follows: TGTGCCATTCAGGGGGAGAGTGGGACTGAAGCTTTCTTT.

V is TRBV27 and J is TRBJ1-5, with a possible D match to TRBD1 (6 bases). Germline values: CDR1 MNHEY, CDR2 SMNVEV (reference sequence). V lost 6 bases and J 1 base, leaving 7 bases between the germline ends. This CDR3 has 13 amino acids. CDR3: CASSQGSNQPQHF. CDR3 bases: TGTGCCAGCAGCCAGGGGAGCAATCAGCCCCAGCATTTT.

J is TRBJ1-3 and V is TRBV9; D possibly corresponds to TRBD1 (5 bases). Trimming removed 0 bases from V and 11 bases from J, with 18 bases in between. CDR1 and CDR2 (germline): SGDLS, YYNGEE. The CDR3 spans 15 residues. CDR3 amino acids: CASSVVVGDPGAIYF. The CDR3 nucleotides read TGTGCCAGCAGCGTAGTCGTCGGGGACCCCGGGGCCATATATTTT. Full variable domain (remainder filled in from reference TRBV9 and TRBJ1-3): DSGVTQTPKHLITATGQRVTLRCSPRSGDLSVYWYQQSLDQGLQFLIQYYNGEERAKGNILERFSAQQFPDLHSELNLSSLELGDSALYFCASSVVVGDPGAIYFGEGSWLTVV.

This chain connects TRBV4-2 to TRBJ1-5; D uncertain. There are 13 residues in the CDR3. The germline V and J ends were trimmed by 0 bases and 6 bases, with 6 bases remaining between them. Germline V lookup: CDR1 LGHNA, CDR2 YNFKEQ. The CDR3 sequence: CASSQDLGQPQHF. CDR3 in DNA: TGTGCCAGCAGCCAAGACCTCGGTCAGCCCCAGCATTTT.

The chain recombines TRBV5-4 with TRBJ2-3; 7 nucleotides line up with TRBD2. V lost 4 bases and J lost 0; bases outside the gene matches: 5. The CDR3 runs 15 residues. The V gene's germline CDR1 is SGHNT and CDR2 YYREEE (reference sequence). The CDR3 protein is CASSQRGDSTDTQYF. Written as DNA, the CDR3 is TGTGCCAGCAGCCAACGGGGGGATAGCACAGATACGCAGTATTTT.

This clone was picked up one time. V is TRBV23-1 and J is TRBJ1-5; D gene ambiguous. TRBV23-1 is sorted into the ORF group, with uncertain function. The CDR3 length is 16 residues. The germline V and J ends were trimmed by 2 bases and 3 bases, with 14 bases remaining between them. DNA for the CDR3: TGCGCCAGCAGTCAAGTCATGAGCCCTTACAATCAGCCCCAGCATTTT. This codes for CASSQVMSPYNQPQHF.

This chain connects TRBV11-2 to TRBJ1-4; D unresolved. The CDR3 length is 14 residues. V was cut by 1 base and J by 7 bases, with 10 bases left in between. CDR1 and CDR2 (germline): SGHAT, FQNNGV. The CDR3 bases are TGTGCCAGCAGCTTAGCCCCGAGTAGTGAAAAACTGTTTTTT. It specifies CASSLAPSSEKLFF.

The V call is TRBV4-1, the J call TRBJ1-6, with D possibly being TRBD1 (5 bases). The V gene's germline CDR1 is MGHRA and CDR2 YSYEKL. The CDR3 extends over 15 amino acids. Trimming stripped 1 base from V and 10 bases from J, with 14 bases between. CDR3: CASSQVGGEGSPLHF. DNA for the CDR3: TGCGCCAGCAGCCAAGTAGGAGGGGAAGGGTCACCCCTCCACTTT.

The chain uses TRBV10-3 and TRBJ2-3; D might be TRBD2 (5 bases). V lost 6 bases to trimming and J lost 0 bases, with 10 bases between them. Germline lookup yields CDR1 ENHRY and CDR2 SYGVKD. The length of the CDR3 is 14 residues. In DNA form, the CDR3 reads TGTGCCATCAGGGAAAGCGGTAGCACAGATACGCAGTATTTT. This codes for CAIRESGSTDTQYF.

The J gene is TRBJ1-2, the V gene TRBV27; possibly TRBD1 for D (5 bases). With 0 bases removed from V and 3 bases from J, the gap between germline ends came to 5 bases. From germline, CDR1 is MNHEY and CDR2 SMNVEV (reference sequence). The CDR3 has 13 amino acids. For the CDR3, the DNA is TGTGCCAGCAGTTTATCAGGGGACTATGGCTACACCTTC. Translated, it gives CASSLSGDYGYTF.

This chain connects TRBV6-5 to TRBJ2-7, with D perhaps assigned TRBD1 or TRBD2 (5 bases each). The CDR3 has 15 residues. V was cut by 1 base and J by 6 bases, with 16 bases left in between. The germline CDR1 and CDR2 sequences are MNHEY and SVGAGI. The chain's CDR3 is CASSYFGTFTSEQYF. The CDR3 bases are TGTGCCAGCAGTTACTTTGGGACCTTTACGAGCGAGCAGTACTTC.

The chain recombines TRBV19 with TRBJ1-3; D not resolved. The CDR3 runs to 14 residues. Germline values: CDR1 LNHDA, CDR2 SQIVND (reference sequence). The V end lost 5 bases, the J end lost 3 bases, and 11 bases lay between the germline ends. The CDR3, as DNA: TGTGCCAGTAGTGCACCGGGCCGTGGAAACACCATATATTTT. This sequence encodes CASSAPGRGNTIYF.

The V call is TRBV2, the J call TRBJ2-5; D is perhaps TRBD1 or TRBD2 (7 bases each). Trimming shortened V by 9 bases and J by 3 bases, and 14 bases separated the two germline ends. The CDR3 extends over 13 amino acids. CDR1 and CDR2 from the germline V gene are SNHLY and FYNNEI. The CDR3: CASSQGGEETQYF. Written as DNA, the CDR3 is TGTGCCAGTTCTCAGGGGGGGGAAGAGACCCAGTACTTC. Looking up the rest from reference TRBV2 and TRBJ2-5 gives the full variable domain: EPEVTQTPSHQVTQMGQEVILRCVPISNHLYFYWYRQILGQKVEFLVSFYNNEISEKSEIFDDQFSVERPDGSNFTLKIRSTKLEDSAMYFCASSQGGEETQYFGPGTRLLVL.

The rearrangement joins TRBV5-1 to TRBJ1-5, with D uncertain. This CDR3 has 14 residues. The germline CDR1 and CDR2 sequences are SGHRS and YFSETQ. The V and J ends lost 0 bases and 4 bases respectively, with 8 bases between them. The CDR3 protein is CASSLVPGNQPQHF. The CDR3 nucleotides are TGCGCCAGCAGCTTGGTACCCGGGAATCAGCCCCAGCATTTT.